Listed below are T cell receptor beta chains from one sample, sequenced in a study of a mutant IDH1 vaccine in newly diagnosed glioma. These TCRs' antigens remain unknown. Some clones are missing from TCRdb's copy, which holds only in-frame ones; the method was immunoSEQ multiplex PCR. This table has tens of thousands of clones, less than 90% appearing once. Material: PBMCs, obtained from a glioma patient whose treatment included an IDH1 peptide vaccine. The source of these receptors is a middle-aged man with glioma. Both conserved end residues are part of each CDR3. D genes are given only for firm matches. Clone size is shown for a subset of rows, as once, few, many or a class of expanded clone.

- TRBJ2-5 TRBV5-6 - TGTGCCAGCAGCTTGTTCACAGCCCAAGAGACCCAGTACTTC CASSLFTAQETQYF
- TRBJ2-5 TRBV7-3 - TGTGCCAGCGCGATGGGCAGCTTTGAGACCCAGTACTTC CASAMGSFETQYF
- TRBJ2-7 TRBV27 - TGTGCCAGCAGTTTACTTGTATCGGAGGGGGTCTACGAGCAGTACTTC CASSLLVSEGVYEQYF
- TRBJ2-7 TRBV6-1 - TGTGCCATAACTGGGGGCCTCTACGAGCAGTACTTC CAITGGLYEQYF
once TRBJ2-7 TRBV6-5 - TGTGCCAGCAGTTACTCTACGACCCTTTTCTACGAGCAGTACTTC CASSYSTTLFYEQYF
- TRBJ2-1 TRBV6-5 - TGTGCCAGCACCAGGGGAGGGGGAGGGGGGAATGAGCAGTTCTTC CASTRGGGGGNEQFF
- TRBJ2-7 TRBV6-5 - TGTGCCAGCAGCCCGCGACAGGACAGCTACGAGCAGTACTTC CASSPRQDSYEQYF
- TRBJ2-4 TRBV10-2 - TGCGCCAAATACAGGGAGGGGGTTGCCAAAAACATTCAGTACTTC CAKYREGVAKNIQYF
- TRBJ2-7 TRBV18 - TGTGCCAGCTCACCACCGAACTACGTCTACGAGCAGTACTTC CASSPPNYVYEQYF
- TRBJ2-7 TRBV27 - TGTGCCAGCAGTGCGCACAGGGCTTACGAGCAGTACTTC CASSAHRAYEQYF
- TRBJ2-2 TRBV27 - TGTGCCAGCAGAGAACCGACTAGTGGAACCGGGGAGCTGTTTTTT CASREPTSGTGELFF
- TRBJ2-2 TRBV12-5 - TGTGCTAGTGGACAGGGCACGAACACCGGGGAGCTGTTTTTT CASGQGTNTGELFF
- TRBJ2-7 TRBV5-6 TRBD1 TGTGCCAGCCAGGGACAGGGCTCATACGAGCAGTACTTC CASQGQGSYEQYF
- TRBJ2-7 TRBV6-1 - TGTGCCAGCAGGCGTCCTGGGGGATGGTCCTACGAGCAGTACTTC CASRRPGGWSYEQYF
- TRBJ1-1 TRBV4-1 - TGCGCCAGCAGCCAAGATCGCGGGGCTTTCTTT CASSQDRGAFF
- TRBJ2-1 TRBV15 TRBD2 TGTGCCACTTATAGCGGGAGGAATGAGCAGTTCTTC CATYSGRNEQFF
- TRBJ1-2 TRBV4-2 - TGTGCCAGCACCTCCGGAGCCAGAGGAGCTAACTATGGCTACACCTTC CASTSGARGANYGYTF
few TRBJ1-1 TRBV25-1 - TGTGCCAGCAGTGAATGGGGGGAGGCTTTCTTT CASSEWGEAFF
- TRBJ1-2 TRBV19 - TGTGCCAGTAGTGGCAGGGGCGCAAAGGGCTACACCTTC CASSGRGAKGYTF
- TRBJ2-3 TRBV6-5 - TGTGCCAGCAGTTCCCAGGGTGATACGCAGTATTTT CASSSQGDTQYF
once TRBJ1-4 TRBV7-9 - TGTGCCAGCAGCTTCGCACTGGGCAGGGGAGGGAAACTGTTTTTT CASSFALGRGGKLFF
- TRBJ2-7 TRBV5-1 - TGCGCCAGCAGCTTGGCCGGGGCAGTCCACGAGCAGTACTTC CASSLAGAVHEQYF
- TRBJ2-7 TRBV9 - TGTGCCAGCAGCGTAGGTCCTCCCAGCGGGTCTACCTACGAGCAGTACTTC CASSVGPPSGSTYEQYF
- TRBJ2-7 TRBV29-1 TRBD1 TGCAGCGTTGGACCGGGACAGGGGGCTTACGAGCAGTACTTC CSVGPGQGAYEQYF
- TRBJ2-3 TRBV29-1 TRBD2 TGCAGCGTTGTTCTAGCGGGAGGTTCAGGGACGCAGTATTTT CSVVLAGGSGTQYF
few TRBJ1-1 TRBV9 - TGTGCCAGCAGCGTGGACGGGGAGGGAACTGAAGCTTTCTTT CASSVDGEGTEAFF
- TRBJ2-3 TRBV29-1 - TGCAGCGTTGAATCCCGGGGTCTGAGCACAGATACGCAGTATTTT CSVESRGLSTDTQYF
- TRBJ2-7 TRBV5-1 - TGCGCCTCCGGCGACAATTCCTACGAGCAGTACTTC CASGDNSYEQYF
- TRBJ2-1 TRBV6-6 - TGTGCCAGCAGTCCGAGGACCTCTCGGGTGGATGAGCAGTTCTTC CASSPRTSRVDEQFF
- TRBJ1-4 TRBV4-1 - TGCGCCAGCAGCCGGACAGCAAATAATGAAAAACTGTTTTTT CASSRTANNEKLFF
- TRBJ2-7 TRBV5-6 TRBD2 TGTGCCAGCAGCTCCACAGGGACTAGCGGTATTTACGAGCAGTACTTC CASSSTGTSGIYEQYF
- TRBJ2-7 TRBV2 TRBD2 TGTGCCAGCAGTGGGTGGGGAGGACTAGCGGGAGACTTCACCACCTACGAGCAGTACTTC CASSGWGGLAGDFTTYEQYF
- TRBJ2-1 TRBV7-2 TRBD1 TGTGCCAGCAGCTCTCGACAGGGGACATTTGGGAATGAGCAGTTCTTC CASSSRQGTFGNEQFF
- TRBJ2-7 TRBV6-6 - TGTGCCAGCAGTTATATTCGGGAGAGCTCCTACGAGCAGTACTTC CASSYIRESSYEQYF
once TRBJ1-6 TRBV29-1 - TGCAGCGCCCAGGACGGGGGGGATTCACCCCTCCACTTT CSAQDGGDSPLHF